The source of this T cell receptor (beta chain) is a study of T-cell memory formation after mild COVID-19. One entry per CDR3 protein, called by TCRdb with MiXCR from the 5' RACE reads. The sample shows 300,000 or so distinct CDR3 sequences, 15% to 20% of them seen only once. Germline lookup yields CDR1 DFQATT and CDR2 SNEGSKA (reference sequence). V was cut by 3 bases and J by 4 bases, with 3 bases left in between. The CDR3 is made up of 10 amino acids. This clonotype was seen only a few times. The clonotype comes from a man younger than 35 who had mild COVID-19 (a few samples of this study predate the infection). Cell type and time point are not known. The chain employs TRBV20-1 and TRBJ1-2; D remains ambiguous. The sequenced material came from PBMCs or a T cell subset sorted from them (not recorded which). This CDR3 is CSASPYGYTF. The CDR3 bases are TGCAGTGCTAGCCCCTATGGCTACACCTTC.